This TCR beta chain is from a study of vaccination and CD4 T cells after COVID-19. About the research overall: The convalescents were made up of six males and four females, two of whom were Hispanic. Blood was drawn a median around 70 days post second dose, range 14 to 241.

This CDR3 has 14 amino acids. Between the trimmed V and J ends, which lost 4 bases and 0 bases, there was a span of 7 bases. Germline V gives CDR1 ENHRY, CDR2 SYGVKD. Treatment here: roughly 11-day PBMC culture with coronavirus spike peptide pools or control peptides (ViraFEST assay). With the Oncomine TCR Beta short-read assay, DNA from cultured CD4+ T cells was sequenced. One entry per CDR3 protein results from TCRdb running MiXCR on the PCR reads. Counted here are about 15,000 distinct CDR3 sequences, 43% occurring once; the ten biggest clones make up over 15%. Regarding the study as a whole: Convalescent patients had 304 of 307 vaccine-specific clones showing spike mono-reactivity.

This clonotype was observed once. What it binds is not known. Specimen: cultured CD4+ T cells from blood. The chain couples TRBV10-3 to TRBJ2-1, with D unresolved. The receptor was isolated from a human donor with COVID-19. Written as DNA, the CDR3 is TGTGCCATCAGTGTGGAAAGCTCCTACAATGAGCAGTTCTTC. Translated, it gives CAISVESSYNEQFF.